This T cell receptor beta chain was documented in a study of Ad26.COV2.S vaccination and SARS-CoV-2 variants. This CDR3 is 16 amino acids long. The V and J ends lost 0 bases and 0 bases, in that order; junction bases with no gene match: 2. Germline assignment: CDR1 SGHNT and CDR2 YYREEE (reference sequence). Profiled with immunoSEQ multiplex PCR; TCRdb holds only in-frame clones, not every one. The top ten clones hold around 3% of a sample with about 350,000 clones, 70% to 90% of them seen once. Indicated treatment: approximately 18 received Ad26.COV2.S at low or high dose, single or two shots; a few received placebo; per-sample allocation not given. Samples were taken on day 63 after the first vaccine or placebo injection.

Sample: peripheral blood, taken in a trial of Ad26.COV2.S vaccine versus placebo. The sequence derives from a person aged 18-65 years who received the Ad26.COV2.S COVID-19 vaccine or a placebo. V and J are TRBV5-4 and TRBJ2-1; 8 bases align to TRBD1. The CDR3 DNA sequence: TGTGCCAGCAGCTTGGGGACAGGGTTCTCCTACAATGAGCAGTTCTTC. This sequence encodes CASSLGTGFSYNEQFF.